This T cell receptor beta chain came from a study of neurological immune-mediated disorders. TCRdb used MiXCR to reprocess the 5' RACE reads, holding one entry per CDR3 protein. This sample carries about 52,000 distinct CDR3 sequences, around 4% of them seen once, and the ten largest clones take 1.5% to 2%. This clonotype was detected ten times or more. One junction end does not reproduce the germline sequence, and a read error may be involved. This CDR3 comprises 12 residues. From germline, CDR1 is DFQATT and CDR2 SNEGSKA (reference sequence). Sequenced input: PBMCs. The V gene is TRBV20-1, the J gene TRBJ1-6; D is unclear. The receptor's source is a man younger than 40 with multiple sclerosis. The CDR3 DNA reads TGCAGTGCTAGAGTGGTGGAAGGACCCCTCAACTTT. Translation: CSARVVEGPLNF.